This paragraph reports one T cell receptor beta chain. In the original processing: Reference gene primer amplification in the assay estimated nucleated cell counts. TCRdb's copy holds only in-frame clones and misses some; the assay was immunoSEQ multiplex PCR. Clone size and V and J calls were adopted from that table, with D and trimming inferred from the DNA. The sample consists of about 210,000 clones, approximately 90% of them appearing once. The CDR3 has 16 residues. Trimming cost V 5 bases and J 2 bases; bases outside gene matches: 7. Germline V gene sequence: CDR1 MNHEY, CDR2 SVGEGT. The sample originates from a study of blood T cell repertoires in COVID-19.

This TCR was sampled from a man between 18 and 35 years old with acute COVID-19. Sequencing was performed on PBMCs or T cells enriched from blood (not recorded which). V gene TRBV6-2 or TRBV6-3 combines with J gene TRBJ2-7; 12 bases agree with TRBD2. CDR3 nucleotides: TGTGCCAGCAGTATAGGACTAGCGGGATTTACCTACGAGCAGTACTTC. Its translation: CASSIGLAGFTYEQYF.